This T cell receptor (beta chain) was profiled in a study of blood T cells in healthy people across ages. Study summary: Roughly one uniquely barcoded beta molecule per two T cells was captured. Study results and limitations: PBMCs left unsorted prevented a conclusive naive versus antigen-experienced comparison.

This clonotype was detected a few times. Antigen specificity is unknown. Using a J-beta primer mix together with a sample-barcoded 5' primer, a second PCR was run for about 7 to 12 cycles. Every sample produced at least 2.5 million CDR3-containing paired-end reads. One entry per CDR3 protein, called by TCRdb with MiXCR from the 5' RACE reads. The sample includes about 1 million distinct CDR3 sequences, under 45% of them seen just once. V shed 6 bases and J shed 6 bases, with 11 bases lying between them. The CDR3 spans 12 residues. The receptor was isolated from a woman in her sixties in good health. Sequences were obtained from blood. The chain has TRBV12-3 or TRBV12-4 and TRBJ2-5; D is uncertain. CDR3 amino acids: CASSHSIKTQYF. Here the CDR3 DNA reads TGTGCCAGCAGCCACTCCATAAAGACCCAGTACTTC.